This T cell receptor (beta chain) was captured by sequencing in a study of blood T cells in healthy people across ages. Overall study results and limits: Using unsorted PBMCs precluded a conclusive naive versus antigen-experienced comparison.

J was trimmed by 5 bases and V by 4 bases; bases with no gene match: 3. From germline, CDR1 is SGHTA and CDR2 FQGTGA. The length of the CDR3 is 13 residues. Ten or more counts support this clonotype. Antigen specificity is unknown. A second PCR, run for roughly 6 to 11 cycles, used a sample-barcoded 5' primer plus a J-beta primer mix. Sequencing of every sample gave 2.5 million or more CDR3-containing paired-end reads. TCRdb independently ran MiXCR on the 5' RACE reads; one entry per CDR3 protein. This sample has under 800,000 distinct CDR3 sequences, with about 40% found just once. The chain uses TRBV7-3 and TRBJ2-5; 8 bases fit TRBD2. Sequencing was performed on blood. The sequence was collected from a woman aged 60 to 75 in good health. CDR3 sequence reads: CASSWSGGETQYF. DNA for the CDR3: TGTGCCAGCAGCTGGTCGGGAGGGGAGACCCAGTACTTC.